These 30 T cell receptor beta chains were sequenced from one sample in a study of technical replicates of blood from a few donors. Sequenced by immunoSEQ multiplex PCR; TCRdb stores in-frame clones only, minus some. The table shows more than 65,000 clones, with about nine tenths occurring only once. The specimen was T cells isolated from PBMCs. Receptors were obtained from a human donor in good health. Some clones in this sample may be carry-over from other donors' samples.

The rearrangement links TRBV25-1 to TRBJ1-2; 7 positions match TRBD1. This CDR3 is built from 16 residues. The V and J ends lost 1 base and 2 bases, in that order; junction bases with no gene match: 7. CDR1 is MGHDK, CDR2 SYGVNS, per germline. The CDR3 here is CASSEFGQDRNYGYTF. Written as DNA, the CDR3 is TGTGCCAGCAGTGAATTTGGCCAGGACAGGAACTATGGCTACACCTTC.

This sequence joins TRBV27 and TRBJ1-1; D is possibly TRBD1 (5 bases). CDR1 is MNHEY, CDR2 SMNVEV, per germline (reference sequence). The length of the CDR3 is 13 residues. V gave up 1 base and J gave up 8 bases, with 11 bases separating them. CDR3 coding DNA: TGTGCCAGCAGTTTATGGGCAGGGTACGAAGCTTTCTTT. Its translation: CASSLWAGYEAFF.

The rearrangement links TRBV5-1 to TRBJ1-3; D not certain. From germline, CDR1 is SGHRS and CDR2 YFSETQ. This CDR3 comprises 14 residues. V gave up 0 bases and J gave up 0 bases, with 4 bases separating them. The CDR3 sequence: CASSLGYSGNTIYF. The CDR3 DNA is TGCGCCAGCAGCTTGGGCTACTCTGGAAACACCATATATTTT.

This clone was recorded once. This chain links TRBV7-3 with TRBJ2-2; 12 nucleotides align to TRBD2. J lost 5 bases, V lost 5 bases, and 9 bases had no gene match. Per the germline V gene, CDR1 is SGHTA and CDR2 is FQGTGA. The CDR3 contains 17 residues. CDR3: CASSQTSGGVETGELFF. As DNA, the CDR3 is TGTGCCAGCAGCCAGACTAGCGGGGGCGTAGAGACCGGGGAGCTGTTTTTT.

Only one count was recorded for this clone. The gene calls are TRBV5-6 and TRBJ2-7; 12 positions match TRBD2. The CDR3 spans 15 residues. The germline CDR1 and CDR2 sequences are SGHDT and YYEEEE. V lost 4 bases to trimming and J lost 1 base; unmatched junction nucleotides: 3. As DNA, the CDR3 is TGTGCCAGCAGCCCAGGACTAGCGGGATCCTACGAGCAGTACTTC. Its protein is CASSPGLAGSYEQYF.

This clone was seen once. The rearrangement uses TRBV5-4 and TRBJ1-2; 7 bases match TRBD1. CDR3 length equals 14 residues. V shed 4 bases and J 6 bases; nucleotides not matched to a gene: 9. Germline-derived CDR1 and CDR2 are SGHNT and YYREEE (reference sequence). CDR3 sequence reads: CASSLNDRVNGYTF. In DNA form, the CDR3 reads TGTGCCAGCAGCCTCAATGACAGGGTGAATGGCTACACCTTC.

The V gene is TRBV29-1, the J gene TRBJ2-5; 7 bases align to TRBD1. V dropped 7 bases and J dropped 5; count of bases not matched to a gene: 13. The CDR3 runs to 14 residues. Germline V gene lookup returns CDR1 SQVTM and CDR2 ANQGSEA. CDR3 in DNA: TGCAGCGCCCGCCGGACAGGCTTTCGGGAGACCCAGTACTTC. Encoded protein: CSARRTGFRETQYF.

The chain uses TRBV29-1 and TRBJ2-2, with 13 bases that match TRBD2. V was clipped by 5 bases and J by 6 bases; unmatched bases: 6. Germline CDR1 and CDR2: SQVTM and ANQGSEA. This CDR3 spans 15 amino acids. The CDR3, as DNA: TGCAGCGTTTTCGCCGGGACTAGCGGGGCCGGGGAGCTGTTTTTT. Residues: CSVFAGTSGAGELFF.

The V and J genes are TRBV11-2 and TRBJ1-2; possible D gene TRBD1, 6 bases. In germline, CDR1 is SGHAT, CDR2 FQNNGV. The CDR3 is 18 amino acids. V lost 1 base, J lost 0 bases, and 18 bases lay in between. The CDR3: CASSLGSRRDKANYGYTF. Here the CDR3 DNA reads TGTGCCAGCAGCTTAGGATCCCGACGGGACAAGGCTAACTATGGCTACACCTTC.

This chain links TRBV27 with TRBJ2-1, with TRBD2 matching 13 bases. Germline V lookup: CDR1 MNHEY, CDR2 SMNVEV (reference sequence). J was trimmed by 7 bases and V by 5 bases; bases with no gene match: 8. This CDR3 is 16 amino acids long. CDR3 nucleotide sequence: TGTGCCAGCAGTCTTGGGACTAGCGGGAATTTGAATGAGCAGTTCTTC. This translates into CASSLGTSGNLNEQFF.

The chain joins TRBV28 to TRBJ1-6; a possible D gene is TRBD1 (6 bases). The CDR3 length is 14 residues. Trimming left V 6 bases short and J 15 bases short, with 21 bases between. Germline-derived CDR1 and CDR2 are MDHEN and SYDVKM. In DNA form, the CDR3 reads TGTGCCAGCAGAAAGACAGGCTCGGTGTGGCTCCTCCACTTT. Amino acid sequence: CASRKTGSVWLLHF. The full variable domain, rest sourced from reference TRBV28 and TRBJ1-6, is DVKVTQSSRYLVKRTGEKVFLECVQDMDHENMFWYRQDPGLGLRLIYFSYDVKMKEKGDIPEGYSVSREKKERFSLILESASTNQTSMYLCASRKTGSVWLLHFGNGTRLTVT.

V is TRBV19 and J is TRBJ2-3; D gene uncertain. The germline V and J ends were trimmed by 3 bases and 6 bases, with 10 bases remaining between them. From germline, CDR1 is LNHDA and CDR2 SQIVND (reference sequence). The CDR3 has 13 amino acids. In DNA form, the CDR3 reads TGTGCCAGTAGTATCCTGCATGGCGATACGCAGTATTTT. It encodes CASSILHGDTQYF.

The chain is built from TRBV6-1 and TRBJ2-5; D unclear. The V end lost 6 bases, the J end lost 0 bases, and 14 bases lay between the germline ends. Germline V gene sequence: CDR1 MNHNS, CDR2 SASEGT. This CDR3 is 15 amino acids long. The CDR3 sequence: CASSQRRLHQETQYF. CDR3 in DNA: TGTGCCAGCAGCCAAAGGCGACTGCACCAAGAGACCCAGTACTTC.

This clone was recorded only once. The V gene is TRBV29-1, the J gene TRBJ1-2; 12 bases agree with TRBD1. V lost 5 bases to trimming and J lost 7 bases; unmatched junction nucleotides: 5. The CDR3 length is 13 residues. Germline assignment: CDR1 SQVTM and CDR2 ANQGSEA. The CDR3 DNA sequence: TGCAGCGTTTCGGGACAGGGGGCGGTTGGCTACACCTTC. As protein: CSVSGQGAVGYTF.

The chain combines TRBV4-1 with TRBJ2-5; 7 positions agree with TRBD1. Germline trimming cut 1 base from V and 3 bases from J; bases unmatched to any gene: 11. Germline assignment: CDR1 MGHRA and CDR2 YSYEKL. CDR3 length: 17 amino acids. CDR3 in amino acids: CASSQAATGVIEETQYF. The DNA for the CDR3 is TGCGCCAGCAGCCAAGCAGCAACAGGGGTGATCGAAGAGACCCAGTACTTC.

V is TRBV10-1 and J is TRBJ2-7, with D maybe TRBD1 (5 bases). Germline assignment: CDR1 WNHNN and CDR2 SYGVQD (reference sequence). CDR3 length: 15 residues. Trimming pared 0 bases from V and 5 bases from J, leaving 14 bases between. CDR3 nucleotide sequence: TGCGCCAGCAGTGAGTCTATGGGGCGCATGCACGAGCAGTACTTC. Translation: CASSESMGRMHEQYF.

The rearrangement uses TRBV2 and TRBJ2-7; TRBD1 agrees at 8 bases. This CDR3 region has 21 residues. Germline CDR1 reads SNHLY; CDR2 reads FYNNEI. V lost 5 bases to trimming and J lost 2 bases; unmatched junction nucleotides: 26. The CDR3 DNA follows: TGTGCCAGCAGTCCTCCCCTTTTTGTGGGACAGGCCAAAGATAGACCCTACGAGCAGTACTTC. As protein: CASSPPLFVGQAKDRPYEQYF.

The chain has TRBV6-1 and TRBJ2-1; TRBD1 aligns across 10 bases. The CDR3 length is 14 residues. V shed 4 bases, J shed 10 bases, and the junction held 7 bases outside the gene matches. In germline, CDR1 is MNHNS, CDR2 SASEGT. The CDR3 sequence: CASSVSGTGDEQFF. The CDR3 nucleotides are TGTGCCAGCAGTGTATCCGGGACAGGGGACGAGCAGTTCTTC.

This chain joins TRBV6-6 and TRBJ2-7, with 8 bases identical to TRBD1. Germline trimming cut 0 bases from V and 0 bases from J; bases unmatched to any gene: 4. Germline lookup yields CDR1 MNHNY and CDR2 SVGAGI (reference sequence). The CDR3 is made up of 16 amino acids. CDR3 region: CASSYSGQGSSYEQYF. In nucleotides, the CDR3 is TGTGCCAGCAGTTACTCTGGACAGGGATCCTCCTACGAGCAGTACTTC.

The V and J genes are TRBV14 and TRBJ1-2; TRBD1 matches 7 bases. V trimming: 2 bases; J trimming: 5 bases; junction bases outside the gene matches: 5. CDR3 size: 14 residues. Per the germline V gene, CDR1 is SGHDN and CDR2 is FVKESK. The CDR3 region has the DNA TGTGCCAGCAGCCAACTTGGGACAGATTATGGCTACACCTTC. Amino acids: CASSQLGTDYGYTF.

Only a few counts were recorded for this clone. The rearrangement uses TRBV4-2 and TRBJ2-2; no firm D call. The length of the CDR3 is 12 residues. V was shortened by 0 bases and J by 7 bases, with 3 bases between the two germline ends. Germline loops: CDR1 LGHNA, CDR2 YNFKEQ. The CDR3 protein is CASSQDGGELFF. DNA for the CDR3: TGTGCCAGCAGCCAAGACGGCGGGGAGCTGTTTTTT.

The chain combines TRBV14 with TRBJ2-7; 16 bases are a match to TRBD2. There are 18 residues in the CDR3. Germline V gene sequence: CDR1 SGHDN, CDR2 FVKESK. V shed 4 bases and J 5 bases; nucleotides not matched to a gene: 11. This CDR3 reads CASSPLTGTSGGAHEQYF. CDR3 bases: TGTGCCAGCAGCCCTCTCACCGGGACTAGCGGGGGGGCCCACGAGCAGTACTTC.

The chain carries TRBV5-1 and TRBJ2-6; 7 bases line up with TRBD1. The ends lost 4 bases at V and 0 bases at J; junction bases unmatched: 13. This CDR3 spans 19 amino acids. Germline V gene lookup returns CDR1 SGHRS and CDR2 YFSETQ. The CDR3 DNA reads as TGCGCCAGCAGCGGGGGACAGACCCTTATAAGCTCTGGGGCCAACGTCCTGACTTTC. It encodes CASSGGQTLISSGANVLTF.

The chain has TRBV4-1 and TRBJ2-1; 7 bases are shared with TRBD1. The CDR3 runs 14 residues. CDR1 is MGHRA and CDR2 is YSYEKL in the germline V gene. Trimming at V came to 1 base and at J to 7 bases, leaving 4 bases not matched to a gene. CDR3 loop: CASSQVTRGNEQFF. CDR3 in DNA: TGCGCCAGCAGCCAAGTAACCAGGGGGAATGAGCAGTTCTTC.

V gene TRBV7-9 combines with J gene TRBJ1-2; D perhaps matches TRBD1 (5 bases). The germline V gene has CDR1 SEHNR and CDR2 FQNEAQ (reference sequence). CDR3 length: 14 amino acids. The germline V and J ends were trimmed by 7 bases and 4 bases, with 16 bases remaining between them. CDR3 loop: CASTIGGGSYGYTF. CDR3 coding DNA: TGTGCCAGCACCATTGGGGGAGGGAGCTATGGCTACACCTTC.

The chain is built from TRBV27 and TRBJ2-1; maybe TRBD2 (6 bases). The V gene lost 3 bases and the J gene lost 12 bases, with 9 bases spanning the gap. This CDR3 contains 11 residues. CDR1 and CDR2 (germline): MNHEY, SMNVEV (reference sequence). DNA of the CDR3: TGTGCCAGCAGTTTCGAGCGGGTGCAGTTCTTC. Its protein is CASSFERVQFF.

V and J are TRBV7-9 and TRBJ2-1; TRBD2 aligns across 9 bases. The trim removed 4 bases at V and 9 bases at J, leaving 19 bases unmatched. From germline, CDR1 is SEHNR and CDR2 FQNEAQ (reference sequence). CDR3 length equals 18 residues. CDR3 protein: CASSSRRETSGVRSEQFF. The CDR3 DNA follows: TGTGCCAGCAGCTCCAGGAGGGAGACTAGCGGAGTTCGTAGTGAGCAGTTCTTC.

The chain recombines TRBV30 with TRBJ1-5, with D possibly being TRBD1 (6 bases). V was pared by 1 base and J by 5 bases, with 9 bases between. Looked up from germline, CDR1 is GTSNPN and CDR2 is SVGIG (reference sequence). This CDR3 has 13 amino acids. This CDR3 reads CAWSETGYQPQHF. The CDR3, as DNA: TGTGCCTGGAGTGAAACAGGGTATCAGCCCCAGCATTTT. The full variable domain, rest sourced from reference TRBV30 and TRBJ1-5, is SQTIHQWPATLVQPVGSPLSLECTVEGTSNPNLYWYRQAAGRGLQLLFYSVGIGQISSEVPQNLSASRPQDRQFILSSKKLLLSDSGFYLCAWSETGYQPQHFGDGTRLSIL.

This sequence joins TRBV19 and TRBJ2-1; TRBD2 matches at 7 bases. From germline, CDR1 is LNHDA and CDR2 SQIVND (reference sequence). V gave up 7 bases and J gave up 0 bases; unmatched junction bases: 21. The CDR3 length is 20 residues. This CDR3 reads CASKGPTAGDRSSSYNEQFF. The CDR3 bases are TGTGCCAGTAAGGGACCTACGGCGGGGGACCGAAGTAGCTCCTACAATGAGCAGTTCTTC.

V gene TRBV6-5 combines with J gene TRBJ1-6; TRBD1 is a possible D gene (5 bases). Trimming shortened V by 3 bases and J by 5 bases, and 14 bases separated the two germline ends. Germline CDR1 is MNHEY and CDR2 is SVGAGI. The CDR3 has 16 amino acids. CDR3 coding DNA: TGTGCCAGCAGTTATAGGGCAGGGCAGGATAATTCACCCCTCCACTTT. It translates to CASSYRAGQDNSPLHF.